This TCR beta chain is drawn from a study of blood T cell repertoires in COVID-19. Study-wide context: Acute-phase and convalescent COVID-19 samples originated in the United States, Italy and Spain.

Across roughly 25 US areas, participants ranged in age from about 18 to 89 years. Cohort 3 donors were reported recovered after two negative PCRs, clearance, or symptom resolution. Source study methods: Scientists estimated how many nucleated cells there were by amplifying reference gene primers. Profiling relied on immunoSEQ multiplex PCR, and the TCRdb table lists in-frame clones only, not all of them. The DNA was the basis for D and trimming; V, J and clone size are from that table. This table has 250,000 to 350,000 clones, around nine tenths appearing once. This CDR3 spans 13 amino acids. Trimming pared 7 bases from V and 6 bases from J, leaving 15 bases between. The germline CDR1 and CDR2 sequences are MDHEN and SYDVKM.

The chain links TRBV28 to TRBJ2-5; tentative D call: TRBD1 (6 bases). The sample was PBMCs or T cells enriched from blood (not recorded which). This clonotype was sampled from a woman under 40 who had recovered from COVID-19. The CDR3 coding sequence is TGTGCCAGCATTCAGGGGAAGGAGCAGACCCAGTACTTC. This encodes CASIQGKEQTQYF.